Presented here are 6 T cell receptor beta chains from one specimen sequenced in a study of T cell clonality in common variable immunodeficiency. Data came from immunoSEQ multiplex PCR; TCRdb stores just in-frame clones and leaves some out. The sample gives tens of thousands of clones, none seen only once, and the top ten clones hold roughly 3.5%. The source material was peripheral blood mononuclear cells. Every receptor here comes from a person aged 18 to 70 in good health.

This clone was observed many times. The read ends 3 residues shy of where the CDR3 ends; the end is completed using the germline J gene. This sequence joins TRBV9 and TRBJ2-4; 10 bases match TRBD2. The CDR3 length is 16 residues. Germline loops: CDR1 SGDLS, CDR2 YYNGEE. Unmatched junction bases numbered 6, after V lost 2 bases and J lost 4 bases. The DNA read from the CDR3 is TGTGCCAGCAGCGTCGGACTAGCGGTGGGAAAAAACATT. Translated, it gives CASSVGLAVGKNI. The complete CDR3 sequence is CASSVGLAVGKNIQYF.

This clone has a count of ten or more. The read terminates 3 residues ahead of where the CDR3 ends, so the germline J gene completes it. The chain links TRBV6-2 or TRBV6-3 to TRBJ2-7; 10 nucleotides line up with TRBD2. The CDR3 sequence is 16 residues long. Germline loops: CDR1 MNHEY, CDR2 SVGEGT. Unmatched junction bases numbered 14, after V lost 6 bases and J lost 6 bases. The CDR3 DNA, read in part, is TGTGCCAGCAGGTTAGGTTGGTCTAGCGGGAGATCCGAG. Protein product: CASRLGWSSGRSE. Given in full, the CDR3 is CASRLGWSSGRSEQYF.

A remark on this clone: The read is 3 residues too short to cover the CDR3 end, so that end is filled in from the germline J gene. The rearrangement uses TRBV7-2 and TRBJ2-1; tentatively, D is TRBD2 (5 bases). V lost 3 bases and J lost 9, with 9 bases in between. This CDR3 comprises 12 residues. Germline loops: CDR1 SGHTA, CDR2 FQGNSA. CDR3 bases read: TGTGCCAGCAGCTTCTTAGCGCGTGAG. Translated: CASSFLARE. The entire CDR3 reads CASSFLAREQFF.

The sample holds many counts of this clone. The read ends 3 residues before the CDR3 terminus; that terminus is restored from the germline J gene. This chain connects TRBV20-1 to TRBJ2-7; perhaps TRBD2 as D (6 bases). The V and J ends lost 4 bases and 3 bases respectively, with 22 bases between them. Germline assignment: CDR1 DFQATT and CDR2 SNEGSKA (reference sequence). This CDR3 contains 16 residues. The sequenced CDR3 bases are TGCAGTGCTACTTTGGGGGGAGGTACCTTTGGCTACGAG. Protein product: CSATLGGGTFGYE. The entire CDR3 sequence reads CSATLGGGTFGYEQYF.

This clone was seen many times. The read gets to within 3 residues of the CDR3 end, and the germline J gene fills in the rest. The chain couples TRBV5-1 to TRBJ1-1, with 11 bases identical to TRBD1. V shed 4 bases, J shed 4 bases, and the junction held 6 bases outside the gene matches. CDR1 SGHRS and CDR2 YFSETQ come from the germline V gene. This CDR3 has 15 residues. This CDR3 reads CASSTSGTGGTEAFF. The CDR3 bases that were read are TGCGCCAGCAGCACCTCCGGGACAGGGGGCACTGAA.

This clone appeared many times. The sequenced fragment ends 3 residues before the CDR3 boundary, so the rest is inferred from the germline J gene. The genes are TRBV7-3 and TRBJ2-1; D remains ambiguous. The CDR3 extends over 15 amino acids. V was clipped by 4 bases and J by 2 bases, with 12 bases between them. CDR1 and CDR2 from the germline V gene are SGHTA and FQGTGA. CDR3 amino acids: CASSSAGRPYNEQFF. The sequenced CDR3 bases are TGTGCCAGCAGCTCAGCAGGAAGGCCCTACAATGAG.